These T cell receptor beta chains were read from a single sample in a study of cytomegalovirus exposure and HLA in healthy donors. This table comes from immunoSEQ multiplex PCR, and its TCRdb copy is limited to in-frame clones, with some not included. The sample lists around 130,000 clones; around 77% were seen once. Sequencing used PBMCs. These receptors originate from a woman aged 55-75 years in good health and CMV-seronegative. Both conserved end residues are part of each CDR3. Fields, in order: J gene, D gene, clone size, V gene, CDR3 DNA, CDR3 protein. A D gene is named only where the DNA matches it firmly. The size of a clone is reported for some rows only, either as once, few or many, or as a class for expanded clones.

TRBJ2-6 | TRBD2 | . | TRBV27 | TGTGCCAGCAGTTTGGGACTAGCGGGCTACTCTGGGGCCAACGTCCTGACTTTC | CASSLGLAGYSGANVLTF
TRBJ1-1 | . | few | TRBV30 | TGTGCCTGGAGTGGGGGCCTTGGGAGGGGGAACACTGAAGCTTTCTTT | CAWSGGLGRGNTEAFF
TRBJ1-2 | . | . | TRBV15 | TGTGCCACCAGCAATTACTTCTATGGCTACACCTTC | CATSNYFYGYTF
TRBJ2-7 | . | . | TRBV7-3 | TGTGCCAGCAGATCAACGTCCAGCTCCTACGAGCAGTACTTC | CASRSTSSSYEQYF
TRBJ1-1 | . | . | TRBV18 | TGTGCCAGCTCACCTATGGGAACAGGGCCGAACACTGAAGCTTTCTTT | CASSPMGTGPNTEAFF
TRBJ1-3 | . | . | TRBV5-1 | TGCGCCAGCAGCTTGGAGGGCGGGACTGGAAACACCATATATTTT | CASSLEGGTGNTIYF
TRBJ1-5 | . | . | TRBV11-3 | TGTGCCAGCAGCTTAGCCAGAATACATAGCAATCAGCCCCAGCATTTT | CASSLARIHSNQPQHF
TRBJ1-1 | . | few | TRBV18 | TGTGCCAGCTCACCAGACGCGGCGAACACTGAAGCTTTCTTT | CASSPDAANTEAFF
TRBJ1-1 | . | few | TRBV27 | TGTGCCAGCAGTTTAGGGCAGAAGAACACTGAAGCTTTCTTT | CASSLGQKNTEAFF
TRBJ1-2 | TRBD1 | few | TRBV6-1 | TGTGCCAGCAGTGAAGCGCTGGGACAGGGGTATGGCTACACCTTC | CASSEALGQGYGYTF
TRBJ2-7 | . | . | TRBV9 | TGTGCCAGCAGCGTTGGAGGGGCTGTCGGCGCCTACGAGCAGTACTTC | CASSVGGAVGAYEQYF
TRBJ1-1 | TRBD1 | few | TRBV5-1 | TGCGCCAGCAGCTTGGCCAGGGGGATTAACACTGAAGCTTTCTTT | CASSLARGINTEAFF
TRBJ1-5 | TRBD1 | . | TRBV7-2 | TGTGCCAGCAGCTCCCGGGACAGGGGGCGGAATCAGCCCCAGCATTTT | CASSSRDRGRNQPQHF
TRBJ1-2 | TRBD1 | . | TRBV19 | TGTGCCAGTAACAGGGGGGTTGGAGCTAACTATGGCTACACCTTC | CASNRGVGANYGYTF
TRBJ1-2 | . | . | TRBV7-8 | TGTGCCAGCAGCTTAGGGGGCTCCGGGACAAGGGATAACTATGGCTACACCTTC | CASSLGGSGTRDNYGYTF
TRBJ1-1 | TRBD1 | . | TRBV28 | TGTGCCAGCACGACAGGGGTCACTGAAGCTTTCTTT | CASTTGVTEAFF
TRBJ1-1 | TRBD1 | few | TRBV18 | TGTGCCAGCTCACCACAGAGGGGGCGAGAAGCTTTCTTT | CASSPQRGREAFF
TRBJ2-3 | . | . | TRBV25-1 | TGTGCCAGCAGTGAATTGTGGCAGGGTCCAGATACGCAGTATTTT | CASSELWQGPDTQYF
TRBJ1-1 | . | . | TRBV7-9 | TGTGCCAGCAGCTTATTGTTCAGGGCCACTGAAGCTTTCTTT | CASSLLFRATEAFF
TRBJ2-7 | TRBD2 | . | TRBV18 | TGTGCCAGCTCACCACCGGAGACTAGCGGCTACGAGCAGTACTTC | CASSPPETSGYEQYF
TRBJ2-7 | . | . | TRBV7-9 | TGTGCCAGCAGCCCGGGGAGGGAGCAGTACTTC | CASSPGREQYF
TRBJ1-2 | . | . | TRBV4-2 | TGTGCCAGCAGCCAAGAGTTGACGGGAAACTATGGCTACACCTTC | CASSQELTGNYGYTF
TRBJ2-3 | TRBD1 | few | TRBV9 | TGTGCCAGCAGCGCCCCAGGGGGCATTTGGGCAGATACGCAGTATTTT | CASSAPGGIWADTQYF
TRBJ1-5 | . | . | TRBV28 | TGTGCCAGCAGTCCCCGGGTCAATCAGCCCCAGCATTTT | CASSPRVNQPQHF
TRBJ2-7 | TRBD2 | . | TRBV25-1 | TGTGCCAGCAGGGCGGGCCGGGAGGTCTCCTACGAGCAGTACTTC | CASRAGREVSYEQYF
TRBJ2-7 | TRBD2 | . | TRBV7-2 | TGTGCCAGCAGCTTAGGGCTAGCGGGAGGGGCCTACGAGCAGTACTTC | CASSLGLAGGAYEQYF
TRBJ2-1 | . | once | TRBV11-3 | TGTGCCAGCAATAGGACAGCAGGCAATGAGCAGTTCTTC | CASNRTAGNEQFF
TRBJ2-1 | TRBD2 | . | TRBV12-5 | TGTGCTAGTGGTCCCTCGAGGGCTAGCGGGTTAGGTGAGCAGTTCTTC | CASGPSRASGLGEQFF
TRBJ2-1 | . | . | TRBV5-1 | TGCGCCAGCAGCTTCAGGGGCGCGTCGAGTCCTGAGCAGTTCTTC | CASSFRGASSPEQFF
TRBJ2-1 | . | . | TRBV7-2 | TGTGCCAGCAGCCACGAGGGGAACAGGGCCAATGAGCAGTTCTTC | CASSHEGNRANEQFF
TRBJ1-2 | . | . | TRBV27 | TGTGCCAGCAGTTTATCGGGAGGGAATGGCTACACCTTC | CASSLSGGNGYTF
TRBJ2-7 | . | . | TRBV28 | TGTGCCAGCAGTTTTGTTGCCAGGGTCAACGAGCAGTACTTC | CASSFVARVNEQYF
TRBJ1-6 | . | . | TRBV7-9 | TGTGCCAGCAGCTCACTTCCCGTTAATAATTCACCCCTCCACTTT | CASSSLPVNNSPLHF
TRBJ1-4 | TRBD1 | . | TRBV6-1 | TGTGCCAGCAGAAGACGGACAGGGGTGGAAGAACTGTTTTTT | CASRRRTGVEELFF
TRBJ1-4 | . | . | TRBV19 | TGTGCCAGCATGACTAATGAAAAACTGTTTTTT | CASMTNEKLFF
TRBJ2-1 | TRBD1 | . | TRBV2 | TGTGCCAGCAGACGGGACAGGGTTGACAATGAGCAGTTCTTC | CASRRDRVDNEQFF
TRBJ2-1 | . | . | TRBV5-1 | TGCGCCAGCAGCTTTCCCGGGAGTAAGTATGAGCAGTTCTTC | CASSFPGSKYEQFF
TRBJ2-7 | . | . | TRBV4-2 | TGTGCCAGCAGCCAAGGAGGTGGCGCCGATTACGAGCAGTACTTC | CASSQGGGADYEQYF
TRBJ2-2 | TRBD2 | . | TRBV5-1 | TGCGCCAGCAGCCCGAGACTAGCCTGGGACACCGGGGAGCTGTTTTTT | CASSPRLAWDTGELFF
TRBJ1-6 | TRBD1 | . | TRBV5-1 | TGCGCCAGCGCAGGACAGGGGCTAAATTCACCCCTCCACTTT | CASAGQGLNSPLHF
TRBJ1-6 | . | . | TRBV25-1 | TGTGCCACCCACTTGACAGATGGTTCACCCCTCCACTTT | CATHLTDGSPLHF
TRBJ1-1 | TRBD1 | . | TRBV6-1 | TGTGCCAGCAGTGAATCGGGGGACAGGGGTGGGAACACTGAAGCTTTCTTT | CASSESGDRGGNTEAFF
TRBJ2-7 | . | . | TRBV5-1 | TGCGCCAGCAGCTTGGAGGCAGGGCCCGAGCAGTACTTC | CASSLEAGPEQYF
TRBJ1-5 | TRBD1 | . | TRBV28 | TGTGCCAGCAGTACAGGGGGGAAGCCCCAGCATTTT | CASSTGGKPQHF
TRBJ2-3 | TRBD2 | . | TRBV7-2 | TGTGCCAGCAGCCGGACTAGCGGATTCACAGATACGCAGTATTTT | CASSRTSGFTDTQYF
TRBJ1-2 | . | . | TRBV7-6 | TGTGCCAGCAGCCCCGGGGGGGCCCCTAACTATGGCTACACCTTC | CASSPGGAPNYGYTF
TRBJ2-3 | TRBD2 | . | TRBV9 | TGTGCCAGCAGTGGCGGGACTAGCGGCACAGATACGCAGTATTTT | CASSGGTSGTDTQYF
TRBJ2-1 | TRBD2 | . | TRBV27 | TGTGCCAGCAGTTTAATGGGTGGCGGGAGGGCCTATGAGCAGTTCTTC | CASSLMGGGRAYEQFF
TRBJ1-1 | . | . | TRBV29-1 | TGCAGCGTTGTGTTCGGAGAACTTGAAGCTTTCTTT | CSVVFGELEAFF
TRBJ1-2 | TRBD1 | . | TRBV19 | TGTGCCAGTAGCCGGGACAGGGTTGGCGGCTACACCTTC | CASSRDRVGGYTF
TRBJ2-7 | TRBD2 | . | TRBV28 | TGTGCCAGCAGTTCCACGCTAGCGGGAGGTTTCTACGAGCAGTACTTC | CASSSTLAGGFYEQYF
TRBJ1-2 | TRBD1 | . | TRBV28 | TGTGCCAGCAGTTTATTCCGGACAGGGGGTAACTATGGCTACACCTTC | CASSLFRTGGNYGYTF
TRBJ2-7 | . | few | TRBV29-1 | TGCAGCGTTGAGAGGGCCAGCTCCTACGAGCAGTACTTC | CSVERASSYEQYF
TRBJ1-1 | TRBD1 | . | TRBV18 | TGTGCCAGCTCACCGGGACAGGGGGTAATGAACACTGAAGCTTTCTTT | CASSPGQGVMNTEAFF
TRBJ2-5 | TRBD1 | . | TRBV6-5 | TGTGCCAGCAGTTATGGGACAGCCCTCCAAGAGACCCAGTACTTC | CASSYGTALQETQYF
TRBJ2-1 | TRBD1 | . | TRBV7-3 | TGTGCCAGCAGCAAAACGGACTGGGACAGGGGCAATGAGCAGTTCTTC | CASSKTDWDRGNEQFF
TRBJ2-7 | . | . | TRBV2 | TGTGCCAGCAGGGCGACTATGAGCTCCTACGAGCAGTACTTC | CASRATMSSYEQYF
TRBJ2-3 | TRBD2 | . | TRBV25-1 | TGTGCCAGCAGTGACCATAGCGGGGGGGGCACAGATACGCAGTATTTT | CASSDHSGGGTDTQYF
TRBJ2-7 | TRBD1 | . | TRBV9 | TGTGCCAGCAGCGCGGGGACAGTTTTGGGGGAGCAGTACTTC | CASSAGTVLGEQYF